These 31 T cell receptor beta chains share one sample of origin, sequenced in a study of cytomegalovirus exposure and HLA in healthy donors. Primers: 60 Vbeta forward and 13 Jbeta reverse. This table comes from immunoSEQ multiplex PCR, and its TCRdb copy is limited to in-frame clones, with some not included. The repertoire has some 100,000 clones, about 75% of them found once; the top ten carry around 4.8%. Input material: PBMCs. Receptors were obtained from a woman aged 18 to 35 in good health and CMV-seropositive.

V usage is TRBV20-1 and J usage is TRBJ1-4, with TRBD1 matching over 11 bases. The CDR3 length is 11 residues. The V gene's germline CDR1 is DFQATT and CDR2 SNEGSKA (reference sequence). Trimming at V came to 5 bases and at J to 16 bases, leaving 6 bases not matched to a gene. DNA for the CDR3: TGCAGTGCTGGACCCGGGACAGGGGGGTTTTTT. This gives the protein CSAGPGTGGFF.

J is TRBJ2-1 and V is TRBV11-3; TRBD2 matches 8 bases. The CDR3 covers 16 residues. Losses at the gene ends were 5 bases for V and 5 bases for J; bases not matched to a gene: 11. Germline lookup yields CDR1 SGHNT and CDR2 YENEEA. The CDR3 reads CASSPRGSGKDNEQFF. The DNA of the CDR3 is TGTGCCAGCAGCCCGCGCGGTAGCGGGAAAGACAATGAGCAGTTCTTC. The entire variable domain, with the rest obtained from reference TRBV11-3 and TRBJ2-1, is as follows: EAGVVQSPRYKIIEKKQPVAFWCNPISGHNTLYWYLQNLGQGPELLIRYENEEAVDDSQLPKDRFSAERLKGVDSTLKIQPAELGDSAVYLCASSPRGSGKDNEQFFGPGTRLTVL.

The chain couples TRBV5-4 to TRBJ2-3, with D tentatively TRBD1 (5 bases). Germline V CDR1 and CDR2: SGHNT, YYREEE (reference sequence). V gave up 4 bases and J gave up 2 bases, with 11 bases separating them. The CDR3 has 14 amino acids. CDR3 in amino acids: CASSVGASTDTQYF. The CDR3 coding sequence is TGTGCCAGCAGCGTAGGGGCTTCCACAGATACGCAGTATTTT.

The chain carries TRBV27 and TRBJ1-1; TRBD1 matches 8 bases. Germline CDR1 reads MNHEY; CDR2 reads SMNVEV (reference sequence). There are 16 residues in the CDR3. The trim removed 6 bases at V and 5 bases at J, leaving 14 bases unmatched. CDR3 sequence (DNA): TGTGCCAGCAGACCCGCTACAGGACAGGGCAGGACTGAAGCTTTCTTT. Translated: CASRPATGQGRTEAFF.

This clone showed up just a few times. This rearrangement joins TRBV9 to TRBJ1-5; 9 positions agree with TRBD1. This CDR3 contains 15 residues. Germline CDR1 is SGDLS and CDR2 is YYNGEE. V lost 4 bases and J lost 5; bases outside the gene matches: 7. For the CDR3, the DNA is TGTGCCAGCAGCCCCCCGGGACAGGGTGATCAGCCCCAGCATTTT. Translated: CASSPPGQGDQPQHF.

J is TRBJ1-3 and V is TRBV9; 8 nucleotides align to TRBD1. The CDR3 sequence is 19 residues long. J gave up 1 base and V 0 bases, and 12 bases lay outside the gene matches. Per germline, CDR1 SGDLS and CDR2 YYNGEE. CDR3 nucleotides: TGTGCCAGCAGCGTAGATCGTGGCAGGGGGCTTTCATCTGGAAACACCATATATTTT. Amino acid sequence: CASSVDRGRGLSSGNTIYF. Full variable domain (remainder filled in from reference TRBV9 and TRBJ1-3): DSGVTQTPKHLITATGQRVTLRCSPRSGDLSVYWYQQSLDQGLQFLIQYYNGEERAKGNILERFSAQQFPDLHSELNLSSLELGDSALYFCASSVDRGRGLSSGNTIYFGEGSWLTVV.

This clone was observed a handful of times. The chain carries TRBV23-1 and TRBJ2-5; 8 positions match TRBD1. TRBV23-1 is labeled an ORF, and its function is uncertain. V trimming: 6 bases; J trimming: 8 bases; junction bases outside the gene matches: 11. The CDR3 is 14 residues long. The CDR3 region is CASSPPDRVGTQYF. The CDR3, as DNA: TGCGCCAGCAGCCCGCCGGACAGGGTGGGTACCCAGTACTTC.

The V call is TRBV30, the J call TRBJ2-1, with 15 bases aligning to TRBD2. Germline trimming cut 0 bases from V and 2 bases from J; bases unmatched to any gene: 11. Germline V gene lookup returns CDR1 GTSNPN and CDR2 SVGIG (reference sequence). The CDR3 totals 20 residues. CDR3 nucleotide sequence: TGTGCCTGGAGTGTATATCCGGGACTAGCGGGAGGTTTCGCCTACAATGAGCAGTTCTTC. It specifies CAWSVYPGLAGGFAYNEQFF.

The J gene is TRBJ2-2, the V gene TRBV10-3; 11 positions agree with TRBD1. The V and J ends lost 7 bases and 5 bases, in that order; junction bases with no gene match: 6. CDR1 and CDR2 from the germline V gene are ENHRY and SYGVKD. The CDR3 covers 15 residues. The CDR3 nucleotides read TGTGCCATCAAAGGGACAGGGGGATATACCGGGGAGCTGTTTTTT. As protein: CAIKGTGGYTGELFF.

The J gene is TRBJ2-1, the V gene TRBV5-4; TRBD2 matches 13 bases. The CDR3 has 15 amino acids. V was pared by 4 bases and J by 5 bases, with 3 bases of the junction left unmatched. Germline V CDR1 and CDR2: SGHNT, YYREEE (reference sequence). The CDR3 nucleotides are TGTGCCAGCAGCCCCGGGACTAGCGGGGACAATGAGCAGTTCTTC. As protein: CASSPGTSGDNEQFF.

This clone was detected only a few times. V usage is TRBV5-1 and J usage is TRBJ2-7, with TRBD2 identical over 9 bases. The V gene's germline CDR1 is SGHRS and CDR2 YFSETQ. V was pared by 3 bases and J by 3 bases, with 13 bases of the junction left unmatched. The CDR3 is 17 residues long. CDR3 coding DNA: TGCGCCAGCAGCTGGGCGGGGGGGACTTTGGGGGGCTACGAGCAGTACTTC. Protein: CASSWAGGTLGGYEQYF.

The gene calls are TRBV11-2 and TRBJ2-7, with 8 bases aligning to TRBD2. Trimming cost V 5 bases and J 6 bases; bases outside gene matches: 12. CDR1 and CDR2 from the germline V gene are SGHAT and FQNNGV. The CDR3 runs 15 residues. The CDR3 spells CASSPPGTRLGEQYF. The CDR3 DNA reads TGTGCCAGCAGCCCCCCCGGGACTAGATTGGGCGAGCAGTACTTC.

The chain couples TRBV5-6 to TRBJ2-7; D uncertain. The CDR3 contains 14 residues. Trimming left V 5 bases short and J 0 bases short, with 12 bases between. CDR1 and CDR2 (germline): SGHDT, YYEEEE. The CDR3 nucleotides read TGTGCCAGCAGACCCTGGGCCAACTCCTACGAGCAGTACTTC. Its protein product is CASRPWANSYEQYF.

As to this clone: One end of the junction varies from germline; a read error may be responsible. The chain employs TRBV6-1 and TRBJ2-3, with TRBD2 matching over 8 bases. Germline V gene lookup returns CDR1 MNHNS and CDR2 SASEGT. The CDR3 sequence is 13 residues long. The CDR3 spells CASSEIEGLVRHF. The CDR3 coding sequence is TGTGCCAGCAGTGAAATCGAGGGACTAGTGAGGCATTTT.

The chain links TRBV4-2 to TRBJ2-1; TRBD2 matches at 12 bases. After removal of 0 bases from V and 9 bases from J, the junction contained 9 bases not matched to a gene. This CDR3 spans 17 amino acids. CDR1 and CDR2 (germline): LGHNA, YNFKEQ. CDR3 loop: CASSQDGALAGGREQFF. Written as DNA, the CDR3 is TGTGCCAGCAGCCAAGATGGAGCGCTAGCGGGAGGGCGTGAGCAGTTCTTC.

This clone was seen a single time. The rearrangement links TRBV6-5 to TRBJ1-2; no clear D gene. V was clipped by 11 bases and J by 2 bases, with 12 bases between them. The CDR3 contains 12 residues. Germline CDR1 MNHEY, CDR2 SVGAGI. The CDR3 sequence: CAGRGPNYGYTF. CDR3 coding DNA: TGTGCCGGGCGGGGTCCGAACTATGGCTACACCTTC.

The V call is TRBV29-1, the J call TRBJ2-3; 7 bases agree with TRBD2. V was pared by 5 bases and J by 2 bases, with 10 bases of the junction left unmatched. The CDR3 runs 15 residues. Germline V gene lookup returns CDR1 SQVTM and CDR2 ANQGSEA. CDR3 residues: CSVRRLAEPTDTQYF. As DNA, the CDR3 is TGCAGCGTTCGAAGGCTAGCGGAACCCACAGATACGCAGTATTTT.

J is TRBJ2-1 and V is TRBV28, with 8 bases identical to TRBD2. V gave up 7 bases and J gave up 7 bases; unmatched junction bases: 9. Germline assignment: CDR1 MDHEN and CDR2 SYDVKM. This CDR3 has 14 amino acids. The CDR3 loop reads CASNPGGVVNEQFF. CDR3 nucleotides: TGTGCCAGCAACCCGGGGGGGGTAGTTAATGAGCAGTTCTTC.

The chain has TRBV27 and TRBJ2-7; 8 bases are a match to TRBD1. The V gene end was trimmed by 4 bases and the J gene end by 9 bases; junction bases not matched to a gene: 8. The CDR3 loop spans 13 amino acids. Germline values: CDR1 MNHEY, CDR2 SMNVEV (reference sequence). In DNA form, the CDR3 reads TGTGCCAGCAGTTGGGACAGGAAGGTGGGGCAGTACTTC. As protein: CASSWDRKVGQYF.

The CDR3 protein is CAISPSTQRNTEAFF. CDR3 bases: TGTGCCATCAGTCCCTCGACACAGAGGAACACTGAAGCTTTCTTT. The chain has TRBV10-3 and TRBJ1-1, with no clear D. CDR3 length: 15 residues. V gave up 5 bases and J gave up 1 base, with 14 bases separating them. Per germline, CDR1 ENHRY and CDR2 SYGVKD.

This sequence joins TRBV27 and TRBJ2-3, with 8 bases fitting TRBD2. This CDR3 contains 15 residues. Trimming removed 2 bases from V and 5 bases from J; junction bases left unmatched: 6. Germline loops: CDR1 MNHEY, CDR2 SMNVEV (reference sequence). The CDR3 DNA reads TGTGCCAGCAGTTTAGCGAGCGGGAGACTAGATACGCAGTATTTT. Its protein is CASSLASGRLDTQYF.

The gene calls are TRBV29-1 and TRBJ2-5; perhaps TRBD2 as D (6 bases). The last part of the DNA fits TRBJ2-7 better; the J call may be wrong. The CDR3 has 13 residues. The V gene's germline CDR1 is SQVTM and CDR2 ANQGSEA. This chain's CDR3 is CSAISGSAYEQYF. The CDR3 nucleotides are TGCAGCGCCATTAGCGGATCCGCCTACGAGCAGTACTTC.

In regard to this clone: This sample includes further DNA sequences coding for the same CDR3. J is TRBJ2-3 and V is TRBV5-6, with 12 bases matching TRBD2. The junction had 10 bases not matched to a gene; V was cut back by 0 bases and J by 5 bases. The CDR3 length is 18 residues. The germline CDR1 and CDR2 sequences are SGHDT and YYEEEE. In nucleotides, the CDR3 is TGTGCCAGCAGCTTGGCCCGACTAGCGGGAGCGATAGGAGATACGCAGTATTTT. Its translation is CASSLARLAGAIGDTQYF.

This clone showed up just a few times. CDR3 loop: CASSVGTSGFQTQYF. CDR3 sequence (DNA): TGTGCCAGCAGCGTAGGTACTAGCGGGTTTCAGACCCAGTACTTC. The chain uses TRBV9 and TRBJ2-5, with 9 bases that match TRBD2. The CDR3 covers 15 residues. Germline CDR1 SGDLS, CDR2 YYNGEE. V gave up 0 bases and J gave up 6 bases; unmatched junction bases: 6.

J is TRBJ1-2 and V is TRBV7-9; no firm D call. Germline CDR1 SEHNR, CDR2 FQNEAQ (reference sequence). This CDR3 spans 13 amino acids. Trimming left V 4 bases short and J 1 base short, with 7 bases between. CDR3 coding DNA: TGTGCCAGCAGCTCGGAGAATAACTATGGCTACACCTTC. Encoded protein: CASSSENNYGYTF.

This clone was counted between two and nine times. The J gene is TRBJ2-7, the V gene TRBV4-1, with D possibly matching TRBD1 (6 bases). V shed 3 bases and J shed 7 bases, with 19 bases lying between them. CDR1 and CDR2 (germline): MGHRA, YSYEKL. The length of the CDR3 is 15 residues. The CDR3 sequence: CASSQERGTGREQYF. As DNA, the CDR3 is TGCGCCAGCAGCCAGGAGAGGGGGACCGGTCGGGAGCAGTACTTC.

The rearrangement uses TRBV7-3 and TRBJ2-3, with D tentatively TRBD2 (5 bases). The CDR3 loop spans 15 amino acids. CDR1 and CDR2 from the germline V gene are SGHTA and FQGTGA. Trimming stripped 5 bases from V and 4 bases from J, with 16 bases between. CDR3 residues: CASSPGLIFADTQYF. CDR3 nucleotides: TGTGCCAGCAGCCCCGGACTTATCTTCGCAGATACGCAGTATTTT. Filled out from reference TRBV7-3 and TRBJ2-3, the complete variable domain reads GAGVSQTPSNKVTEKGKYVELRCDPISGHTALYWYRQSLGQGPEFLIYFQGTGAADDSGLPNDRFFAVRPEGSVSTLKIQRTERGDSAVYLCASSPGLIFADTQYFGPGTRLTVL.

The chain employs TRBV28 and TRBJ2-7, with 9 bases aligning to TRBD1. The germline gives CDR1 MDHEN, CDR2 SYDVKM. J lost 4 bases, V lost 5 bases, and 9 bases had no gene match. CDR3 size: 15 residues. CDR3 sequence: CASSPPGTGTYEQYF. The CDR3, as DNA: TGTGCCAGCAGTCCACCCGGGACAGGGACGTACGAGCAGTACTTC.

The chain joins TRBV6-1 to TRBJ1-6; D is unclear. V lost 3 bases, J lost 0 bases, and 3 bases lay in between. Germline CDR1 and CDR2: MNHNS and SASEGT. This CDR3 has 14 residues. In nucleotides, the CDR3 is TGTGCCAGCAGTGACAGCTCCTATAATTCACCCCTCCACTTT. The encoded protein is CASSDSSYNSPLHF.

The J gene is TRBJ1-1, the V gene TRBV18, with D possibly TRBD1 on 5 matching bases. This CDR3 spans 13 amino acids. Germline values: CDR1 KGHSH, CDR2 LQKENI. With 1 base removed from V and 8 bases from J, the gap between germline ends came to 11 bases. CDR3 in DNA: TGTGCCAGCTCACCACACCAGGGAACCGAAGCTTTCTTT. Amino acid sequence: CASSPHQGTEAFF.

The chain has TRBV7-9 and TRBJ2-1, with 7 nucleotides matching TRBD1. The V segment lost 5 bases and the J segment 14 bases; nucleotides outside the gene matches: 6. The CDR3 runs 11 residues. The germline V gene encodes CDR1 SEHNR and CDR2 FQNEAQ (reference sequence). CDR3 nucleotides: TGTGCCAGCAGCAACTATGACAGGGAGTTCTTC. Its translation: CASSNYDREFF. The variable domain in full, with the rest retrieved from reference TRBV7-9 and TRBJ2-1, is DTGVSQNPRHKITKRGQNVTFRCDPISEHNRLYWYRQTLGQGPEFLTYFQNEAQLEKSRLLSDRFSAERPKGSFSTLEIQRTEQGDSAMYLCASSNYDREFFGPGTRLTVL.